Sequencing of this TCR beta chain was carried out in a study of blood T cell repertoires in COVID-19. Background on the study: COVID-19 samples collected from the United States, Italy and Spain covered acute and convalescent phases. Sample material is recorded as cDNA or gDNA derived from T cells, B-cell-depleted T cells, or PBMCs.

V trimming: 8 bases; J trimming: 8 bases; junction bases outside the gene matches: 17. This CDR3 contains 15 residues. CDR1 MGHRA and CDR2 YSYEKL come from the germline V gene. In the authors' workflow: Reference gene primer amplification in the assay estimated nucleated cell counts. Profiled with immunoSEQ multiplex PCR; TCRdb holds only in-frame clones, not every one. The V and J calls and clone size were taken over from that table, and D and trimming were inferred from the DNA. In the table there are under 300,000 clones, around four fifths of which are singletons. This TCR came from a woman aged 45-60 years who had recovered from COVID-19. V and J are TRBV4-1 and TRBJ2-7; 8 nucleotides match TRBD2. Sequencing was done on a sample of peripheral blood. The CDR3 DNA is TGCGCCAGCGCCGCAAAGGGCGGGGGGTTATCTCAGCAGTACTTC. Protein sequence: CASAAKGGGLSQQYF.